One sample yielded the 13 T cell receptor beta chains listed below, sequenced in a study of cytomegalovirus exposure and HLA in healthy donors. The table came from immunoSEQ multiplex PCR; TCRdb's copy has only in-frame clones and leaves some out. The sample lists about 65,000 clones, roughly nine tenths seen once, with over 1% in the top ten. Sequencing input: PBMCs. These receptors all stem from a woman younger than 35 in good health and CMV-seronegative.

This chain joins TRBV11-2 and TRBJ2-7; 10 nucleotides agree with TRBD2. V was clipped by 4 bases and J by 4 bases; unmatched bases: 13. Germline loops: CDR1 SGHAT, CDR2 FQNNGV. The CDR3 totals 17 residues. CDR3 amino acids: CASSSWGLAGEGYEQYF. The DNA of the CDR3 is TGTGCCAGCAGCTCCTGGGGCCTAGCGGGAGAGGGTTACGAGCAGTACTTC.

The rearrangement links TRBV19 to TRBJ2-6; maybe TRBD2 (5 bases). CDR3 length: 15 amino acids. V lost 7 bases, J lost 0 bases, and 10 bases lay in between. CDR1 LNHDA and CDR2 SQIVND come from the germline V gene (reference sequence). CDR3 sequence reads: CASTEGISGANVLTF. Written as DNA, the CDR3 is TGTGCCAGTACTGAGGGCATCTCTGGGGCCAACGTCCTGACTTTC.

This chain uses TRBV28 with TRBJ1-5; 8 bases line up with TRBD1. The CDR3 contains 16 residues. Per the germline V gene, CDR1 is MDHEN and CDR2 is SYDVKM. V dropped 4 bases and J dropped 6; count of bases not matched to a gene: 11. CDR3 coding DNA: TGTGCCAGCAGTTATTACAGGGACAGGAGATTTCAGCCCCAGCATTTT. Encoded protein: CASSYYRDRRFQPQHF.

The chain has TRBV11-2 and TRBJ2-1; TRBD2 matches at 16 bases. The CDR3 is 17 amino acids. Losses at the gene ends were 5 bases for V and 4 bases for J; bases not matched to a gene: 5. Germline-derived CDR1 and CDR2 are SGHAT and FQNNGV. The chain's CDR3 is CASSQGTSGGVYNEQFF. The DNA for the CDR3 is TGTGCCAGCAGCCAAGGGACTAGCGGGGGGGTTTACAATGAGCAGTTCTTC.

The chain has TRBV4-1 and TRBJ2-3; TRBD2 matches at 9 bases. V lost 4 bases and J lost 6; bases outside the gene matches: 5. This CDR3 spans 14 amino acids. Germline CDR1 and CDR2: MGHRA and YSYEKL. In DNA, the CDR3 is TGCGCCAGCAGCCGAGCGGGGGGAGTGGATACGCAGTATTTT. Translating gives CASSRAGGVDTQYF.

V is TRBV2 and J is TRBJ1-5; possible D gene TRBD1, 5 bases. Germline V lookup: CDR1 SNHLY, CDR2 FYNNEI. The length of the CDR3 is 14 residues. With 6 bases removed from V and 2 bases from J, the gap between germline ends came to 11 bases. This CDR3 reads CASSRDSGNQPQHF. CDR3 DNA sequence: TGTGCCAGCAGCCGTGACAGCGGCAATCAGCCCCAGCATTTT.

V usage is TRBV4-2 and J usage is TRBJ2-1; D possibly corresponds to TRBD1 (5 bases). V was clipped by 4 bases and J by 4 bases, with 14 bases between them. This CDR3 has 15 amino acids. Per germline, CDR1 LGHNA and CDR2 YNFKEQ. This chain's CDR3 is CASSPKTDLYNEQFF. DNA for the CDR3: TGTGCCAGCAGCCCCAAGACAGACCTTTACAATGAGCAGTTCTTC.

V is TRBV7-8 and J is TRBJ2-1; 9 nucleotides match TRBD1. CDR3 length equals 15 residues. V was clipped by 5 bases and J by 5 bases; unmatched bases: 7. Per the germline V gene, CDR1 is SGHVS and CDR2 is FQNEAQ. In DNA, the CDR3 is TGTGCCAGCAGCCACCGGGACAGGGCGAACAATGAGCAGTTCTTC. It yields the protein CASSHRDRANNEQFF.

This clone was found once. V gene TRBV11-3 combines with J gene TRBJ2-5; 8 bases fit TRBD1. Trimming removed 5 bases from V and 1 base from J; junction bases left unmatched: 6. The V gene's germline CDR1 is SGHNT and CDR2 YENEEA. The CDR3 extends over 15 amino acids. CDR3 sequence reads: CASSRGTGLQETQYF. Written as DNA, the CDR3 is TGTGCCAGCAGCAGGGGGACAGGCCTCCAAGAGACCCAGTACTTC.

The chain employs TRBV9 and TRBJ1-2; 9 bases align to TRBD1. Germline lookup yields CDR1 SGDLS and CDR2 YYNGEE. The CDR3 has 19 residues. V was clipped by 4 bases and J by 2 bases; unmatched bases: 18. The chain's CDR3 is CASSLTLGTGKGGNYGYTF. As DNA, the CDR3 is TGTGCCAGCAGCTTGACTCTCGGGACAGGGAAAGGAGGCAACTATGGCTACACCTTC.

This clone was detected only once. The rearrangement uses TRBV6-1 and TRBJ2-1; 7 bases match TRBD2. There are 13 residues in the CDR3. V dropped 2 bases and J dropped 12; count of bases not matched to a gene: 7. CDR1 and CDR2 (germline): MNHNS, SASEGT. The CDR3 sequence is CASSEREGLGQFF. In DNA form, the CDR3 reads TGTGCCAGCAGTGAAAGGGAGGGATTGGGGCAGTTCTTC.

The rearrangement links TRBV6-6 to TRBJ1-3; D call uncertain. Deletions cut 5 bases from V and 3 bases from J, with 11 bases between. From germline, CDR1 is MNHNY and CDR2 SVGAGI (reference sequence). The CDR3 covers 14 residues. CDR3 residues: CASSVELGGNTIYF. In DNA form, the CDR3 reads TGTGCCAGCAGTGTGGAGCTGGGTGGAAACACCATATATTTT.

The genes are TRBV5-4 and TRBJ1-2; D gene uncertain. The CDR3 has 16 amino acids. CDR1 and CDR2 (germline): SGHNT, YYREEE (reference sequence). V was trimmed by 0 bases and J by 5 bases, leaving 17 bases between them. The CDR3 nucleotides are TGTGCCAGCAGCTTGGCCGGCAGAAAAAGAGGGTATGGCTACACCTTC. Its translation: CASSLAGRKRGYGYTF.